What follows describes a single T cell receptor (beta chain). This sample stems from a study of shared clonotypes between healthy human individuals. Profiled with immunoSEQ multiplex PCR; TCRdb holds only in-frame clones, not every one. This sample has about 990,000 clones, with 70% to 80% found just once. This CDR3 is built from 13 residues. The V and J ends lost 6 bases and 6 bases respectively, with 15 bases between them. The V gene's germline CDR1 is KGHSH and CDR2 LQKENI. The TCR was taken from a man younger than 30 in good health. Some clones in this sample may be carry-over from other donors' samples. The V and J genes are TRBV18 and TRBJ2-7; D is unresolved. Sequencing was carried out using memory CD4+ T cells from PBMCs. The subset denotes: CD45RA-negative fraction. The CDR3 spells CASSPGTKREQYF. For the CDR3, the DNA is TGTGCCAGCTCCCCAGGAACTAAACGCGAGCAGTACTTC.